The source of this T cell receptor (beta chain) is a study of cytomegalovirus exposure and HLA in healthy donors. The overall study: Prior work identified around 110 million unique TCR beta sequences in 150 million to 200 million T cells. Overall study findings and caveats: Associated with cytomegalovirus, according to the listing, were approximately 160 TCR beta chains.

The PCR used 60 Vbeta and 13 Jbeta primers. Assay: immunoSEQ multiplex PCR; the TCRdb copy retains only in-frame clones and omits some. The data hold roughly 150,000 clones, with around 65% observed a single time. This clone has a handful of counts. Its antigen is unidentified. This TCR was sampled from a woman aged 25-40 years in good health and CMV-seropositive. Sequencing input: PBMCs.

For the CDR3, the DNA is TGTGCCAGCAGCCCAGGGACAGCCCCTGGGGCCAACGTCCTGACTTTC. Translated: CASSPGTAPGANVLTF. The chain recombines TRBV7-6 with TRBJ2-6, with 7 bases aligning to TRBD1. The junction had 6 bases not matched to a gene; V was cut back by 5 bases and J by 2 bases. Per germline, CDR1 SGHVS and CDR2 FNYEAQ. This CDR3 comprises 16 residues.